This T cell receptor (beta chain) was observed in a study of naive and memory T cell subsets. Study-wide results and limits: Naive repertoires, especially CD8, held a few larger clonotypes, possibly memory cells re-expressing CD45RA.

This clonotype turned up a few times. Its antigen is unknown. Both TRBC1 and TRBC2 were covered by a beta constant-region primer of two equimolar oligonucleotides. Nested alpha and beta constant-region primers with the SP2 primer drove four PCR rounds on ligated cDNA. MiXCR, run by TCRdb on the UMI-ligation and nested PCR reads, gives a single entry per CDR3 protein. The profile shows approximately 90,000 distinct CDR3 sequences, 10% to 12% of them singletons. Germline CDR1 SEHNR, CDR2 FQNEAQ (reference sequence). The CDR3 length is 16 residues. Trimming cost V 4 bases and J 4 bases, with 20 bases left between them.

This chain joins TRBV7-9 and TRBJ2-7, with a weak D call TRBD1 (5 bases). The sequence came from a human donor in good health. Input material: naive CD4+ T cells from blood. In DNA form, the CDR3 reads TGTGCCAGCAGCTCGTCACAGGTGCCTTTGGGTTACGAGCAGTACTTC. Translated: CASSSSQVPLGYEQYF.